The entry below describes one T cell receptor (beta chain). These data are taken from a study of technical replicates of blood from several donors. Data came from immunoSEQ multiplex PCR; TCRdb stores just in-frame clones and leaves some out. The sample comprises tens of thousands of clones, under 95% of which are singletons, and roughly 0.25% rests with the top ten. V lost 2 bases to trimming and J lost 9 bases, with 14 bases between them. CDR3 length: 14 amino acids. CDR1 is SGHVS, CDR2 FQNEAQ, per germline. The specimen sequenced was T cells isolated from PBMCs. The receptor was derived from a human donor in good health. V usage is TRBV7-8 and J usage is TRBJ1-5; perhaps TRBD1 as D (5 bases). CDR3 protein: CASSLSGLEWPQHF. The CDR3, as DNA: TGTGCCAGCAGCTTATCAGGGCTCGAGTGGCCCCAGCATTTT.